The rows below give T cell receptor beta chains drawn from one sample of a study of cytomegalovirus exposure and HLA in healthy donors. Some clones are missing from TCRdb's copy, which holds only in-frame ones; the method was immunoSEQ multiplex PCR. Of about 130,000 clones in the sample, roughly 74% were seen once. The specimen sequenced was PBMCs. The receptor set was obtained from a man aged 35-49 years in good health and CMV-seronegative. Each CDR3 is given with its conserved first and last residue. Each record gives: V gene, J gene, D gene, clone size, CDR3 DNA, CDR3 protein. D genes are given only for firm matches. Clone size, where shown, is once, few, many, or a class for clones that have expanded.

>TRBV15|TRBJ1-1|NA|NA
TGTGCCACCAGCAGCCCCCGCGAGGGGGATTTAGCTGAAGCTTTCTTT
CATSSPREGDLAEAFF
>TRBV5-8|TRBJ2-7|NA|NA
TGTGCCAGCAGCTTGGAAGCCTACAGGGTATCCCCCTACGAGCAGTACTTC
CASSLEAYRVSPYEQYF
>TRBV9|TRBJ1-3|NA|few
TGTGCCAGCGCCCGAGACATCTACTCTGGAAACACCATATATTTT
CASARDIYSGNTIYF
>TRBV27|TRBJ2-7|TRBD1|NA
TGTGCCAGCAGTCGCAGGGGACAGACGTACGAGCAGTACTTC
CASSRRGQTYEQYF
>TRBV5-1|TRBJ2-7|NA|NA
TGCGCCAGCAGCTTGGTTTCAGGGGACGAGCAGTACTTC
CASSLVSGDEQYF
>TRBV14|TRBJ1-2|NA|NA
TGTGCCAGCAGCGAGGTCAATAACTATGGCTACACCTTC
CASSEVNNYGYTF
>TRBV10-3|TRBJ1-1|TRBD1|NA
TGTGCCATCAGTGAGTCTTACCTTTCCGGGACAGGTGAAGCTTTCTTT
CAISESYLSGTGEAFF
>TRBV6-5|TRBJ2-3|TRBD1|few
TGTGCCAGCAGTTACTCGACAGGGGACACAGATACGCAGTATTTT
CASSYSTGDTDTQYF
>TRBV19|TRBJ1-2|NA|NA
TGTGCCAGTACCTATTACTCAGGGGATGGCTACACCTTC
CASTYYSGDGYTF
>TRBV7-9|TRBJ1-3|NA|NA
TGTGCCAGCAACCAACAGGGCATCTCTGGAAACACCATATATTTT
CASNQQGISGNTIYF
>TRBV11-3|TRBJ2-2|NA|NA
TGTGCCAGCAGCCCCAGGGAGGCCGGGGAGCTGTTTTTT
CASSPREAGELFF
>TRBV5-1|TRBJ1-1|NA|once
TGCGCCAGCAGTCGCCTAGGGGGATTATTAATGAATGAGGACACTGAAGCTTTCTTT
CASSRLGGLLMNEDTEAFF
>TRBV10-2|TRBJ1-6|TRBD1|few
TGCGCCAGCAGTGAGCATGAGACAGGGCGGTCACCCCTCCACTTT
CASSEHETGRSPLHF
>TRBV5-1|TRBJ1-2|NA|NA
TGCGCCAGCAGCTTGGGGGTGGAGGCTAACTATGGCTACACCTTC
CASSLGVEANYGYTF
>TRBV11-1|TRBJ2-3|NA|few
TGTGCCAGCAGCCCCGAACGAGTCACAGATACGCAGTATTTT
CASSPERVTDTQYF
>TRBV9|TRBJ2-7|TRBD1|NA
TGTGCCAGCAGCGTAGCCAGTGGACAGGGGGCCTACGAGCAGTACTTC
CASSVASGQGAYEQYF
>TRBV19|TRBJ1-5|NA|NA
TGTGCCAGTAGTATCGTTCTACAGGGCTTAGATCAGCCCCAGCATTTT
CASSIVLQGLDQPQHF
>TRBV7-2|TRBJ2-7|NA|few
TGTGCCAGCAGCCGCCAGGGGGGATATAACGAGCAGTACTTC
CASSRQGGYNEQYF
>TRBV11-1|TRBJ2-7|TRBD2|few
TGTGCCAGCAGCCCCCATGCTAGCGGGGTCTCCTACGAGCAGTACTTC
CASSPHASGVSYEQYF
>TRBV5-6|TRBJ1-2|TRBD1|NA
TGTGCCAGCAGCCCTAGACAGGGCGGCTACACCTTC
CASSPRQGGYTF
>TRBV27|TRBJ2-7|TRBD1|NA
TGTGCCAGCAGCACCCGGACAGGAAAGTCCTACGAGCAGTACTTC
CASSTRTGKSYEQYF
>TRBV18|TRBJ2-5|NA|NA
TGTGCCAGCTCACTCCGACAGGCGGGTGCGACCCAGTACTTC
CASSLRQAGATQYF
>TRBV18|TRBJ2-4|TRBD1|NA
TGTGCCAGCTCATTTCAGGGGGCTCTAGCCAAAAACATTCAGTACTTC
CASSFQGALAKNIQYF
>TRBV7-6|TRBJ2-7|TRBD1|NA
TGTGCCAGCAGCTTATTGGACAGGGGTACCTACGAGCAGTACTTC
CASSLLDRGTYEQYF
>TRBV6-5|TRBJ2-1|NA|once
TGTGCCAGCAGTTACCCGAAGGGGCAGAGCAATGAGCAGTTCTTC
CASSYPKGQSNEQFF
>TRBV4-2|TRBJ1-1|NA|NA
TGTGCCAGCAGCTTTACAGGGCAGAACACTGAAGCTTTCTTT
CASSFTGQNTEAFF
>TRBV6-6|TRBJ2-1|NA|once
TGTGCCAGCAGTTACCAGCCTGGGGGCGATGAGCAGTTCTTC
CASSYQPGGDEQFF
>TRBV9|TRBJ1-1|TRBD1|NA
TGTGCCAGTAACCGACAGGGGGCCACTGAAGCTTTCTTT
CASNRQGATEAFF
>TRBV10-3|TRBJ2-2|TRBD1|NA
TGTGCCATCAGTGGGACAGGTACCGGGGAGCTGTTTTTT
CAISGTGTGELFF
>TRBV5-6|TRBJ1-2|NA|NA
TGTGCCAGCAGCTTTGGCAGTGGCTACACCTTC
CASSFGSGYTF
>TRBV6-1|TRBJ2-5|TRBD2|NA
TGTGCCAGTGGAGCGGGACTAGCGGGAGAGACCCAGTACTTC
CASGAGLAGETQYF
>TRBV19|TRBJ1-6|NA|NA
TGTGCCAGTAGTGTTGACAGATATAATTCACCCCTCCACTTT
CASSVDRYNSPLHF
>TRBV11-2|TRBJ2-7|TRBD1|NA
TGTGCCAGCAGCTTCCCTTCGACAGGGGGATCCTACGAGCAGTACTTC
CASSFPSTGGSYEQYF
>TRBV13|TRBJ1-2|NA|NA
TGTGCCAGCAGCACAGGCCCCTATGGCTACACCTTC
CASSTGPYGYTF
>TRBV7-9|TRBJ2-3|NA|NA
TGTGCCAGCAGCTTACCTTTGAGAGATACGCAGTATTTT
CASSLPLRDTQYF
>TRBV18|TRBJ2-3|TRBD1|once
TGTGCCAGCTCACCGGGACAGGGGTGGACAGATACGCAGTATTTT
CASSPGQGWTDTQYF
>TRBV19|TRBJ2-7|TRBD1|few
TGTGCCAGTAGTATAGAGGGGACAGGGTACGGCGAGCAGTACTTC
CASSIEGTGYGEQYF
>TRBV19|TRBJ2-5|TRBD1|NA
TGTGCCAGTAGTCTGACAGGGGTTAAAGAGACCCAGTACTTC
CASSLTGVKETQYF
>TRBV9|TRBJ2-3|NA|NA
TGTGCCAGCAGCGTAGACTTATACCACGGGGAGACAGATACGCAGTATTTT
CASSVDLYHGETDTQYF
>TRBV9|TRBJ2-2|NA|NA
TGTGCCAGCAGCGTCCAGGGCCAGGACACCGGGGAGCTGTTTTTT
CASSVQGQDTGELFF
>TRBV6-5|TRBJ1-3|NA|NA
TGTGCCAGCAGGCCCTCCCTCAGATGTCTATATTTT
CASRPSLRCLYF
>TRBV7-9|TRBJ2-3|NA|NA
TGTGCCAGCAGGGCCAGTAGCACAGATACGCAGTATTTT
CASRASSTDTQYF
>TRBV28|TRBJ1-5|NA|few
TGTGCCAGCAGTTTAGTACAGATTAATCAGCCCCAGCATTTT
CASSLVQINQPQHF
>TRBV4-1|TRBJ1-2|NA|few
TGCGCCAGCAGCCATTCGGTGAGTCCTCCGACAGTCTCTAACTATGGCTACACCTTC
CASSHSVSPPTVSNYGYTF
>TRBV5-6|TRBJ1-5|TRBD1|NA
TGTGCCAGCAGCGACAGGGGGACAATCAATCAGCCCCAGCATTTT
CASSDRGTINQPQHF
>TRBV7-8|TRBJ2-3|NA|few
TGTGCCAGCAGCGCGGCGGGGTTCACAGATACGCAGTATTTT
CASSAAGFTDTQYF
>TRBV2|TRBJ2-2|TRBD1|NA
TGTGCCAGCAGGAACAGGGGGGACACCGGGGAGCTGTTTTTT
CASRNRGDTGELFF
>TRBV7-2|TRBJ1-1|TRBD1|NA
TGTGCCAGCAGCCCTGACAGGGGGCGGTGGACTGAAGCTTTCTTT
CASSPDRGRWTEAFF
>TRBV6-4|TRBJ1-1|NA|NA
TGTGCCAGCTCTGAACAGGGGAACACTGAAGCTTTCTTT
CASSEQGNTEAFF
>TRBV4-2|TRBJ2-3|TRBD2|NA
TGTGCCAGCAGCCAAGGGACTAGCGGGGGGGGGTACACAGATACGCAGTATTTT
CASSQGTSGGGYTDTQYF
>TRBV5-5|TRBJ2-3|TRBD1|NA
TGTGCCAGCAGCTTCACAGGGGCAGATACGCAGTATTTT
CASSFTGADTQYF
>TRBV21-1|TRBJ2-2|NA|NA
TGTGCCAGCAGCAAAGAGCGACTAGCGGGGGTTGCCGGGGAGCTGTTTTTT
CASSKERLAGVAGELFF
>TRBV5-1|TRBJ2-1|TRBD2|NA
TGCGCCAGCAGCTTGTCGGGGGGACCCTACAATGAGCAGTTCTTC
CASSLSGGPYNEQFF
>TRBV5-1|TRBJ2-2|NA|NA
TGCGCCAGCAGCCTAGGGGGGACAGCGAACACCGGGGAGCTGTTTTTT
CASSLGGTANTGELFF